This T cell receptor beta chain derives from a study of tumor and adjacent non-tumor tissue in lung cancer. Study-wide background: Samples averaged around 4.2 million productive TCRbeta reads each.

TCRbeta libraries were built with three rounds of nested PCR, modified from ARM-PCR. TCRdb ran MiXCR on the multiplex PCR reads and lists one entry per CDR3 protein. Counted here are 40,000 to 55,000 distinct CDR3 sequences, 74% occurring once; the ten biggest clones make up roughly a quarter. The germline CDR1 and CDR2 sequences are MNHEY and SVGEGT. The CDR3 covers 15 residues. Deletions cut 9 bases from V and 3 bases from J, with 19 bases between. Concerning this clonotype itself: Its antigen is as yet unknown.

Study-level findings and limits: Tumor repertoires had a smaller top 100 clone share than normal lung.

No cell sorting was done before RNA was extracted from the tissue. The normal lung tissue was taken more than 3 cm from the tumor edge. The receptor was isolated from a woman in her sixties with non-small cell lung cancer. The sample consisted of distant non-tumor lung tissue. The chain has TRBV6-2 or TRBV6-3 and TRBJ2-3; perhaps TRBD1 as D (6 bases). The CDR3: CASSPDEGVTDTQYF. The CDR3 DNA reads TGTGCCAGTAGTCCGGACGAGGGGGTGACAGATACGCAGTATTTT.